Presented here are 8 T cell receptor beta chains from one specimen sequenced in a study of T-cell memory formation after mild COVID-19. One entry per CDR3 protein results from TCRdb running MiXCR on the 5' RACE reads. The sample includes roughly 180,000 distinct CDR3 sequences, around a sixth of them seen just once. Sequenced: PBMCs or a T cell subset sorted from them (not recorded which). All receptors come from a man aged 18 to 29 who had mild COVID-19 (a few samples of this study predate the infection). Cell type and time point are not known.

A few counts support this clonotype. The CDR3 sequence: CASSSDGQYGYTF. CDR3 DNA: TGTGCCAGCTCATCCGACGGCCAGTATGGCTACACCTTC. The chain couples TRBV18 to TRBJ1-2; D gene unclear. Between the trimmed V and J ends, which lost 5 bases and 5 bases, there was a span of 12 bases. CDR1 is KGHSH and CDR2 is LQKENI in the germline V gene. The CDR3 has 13 amino acids.

This chain connects TRBV28 to TRBJ2-1; D not certain. Trimming cost V 3 bases and J 8 bases, with 8 bases left between them. The CDR3 spans 12 residues. The germline gives CDR1 MDHEN, CDR2 SYDVKM. The CDR3 region is CASSLVWDEQFF. The CDR3 nucleotides read TGTGCCAGCAGTTTGGTCTGGGATGAGCAGTTCTTC. Based on the CDR3 plus reference TRBV28 and TRBJ2-1, the full variable domain is DVKVTQSSRYLVKRTGEKVFLECVQDMDHENMFWYRQDPGLGLRLIYFSYDVKMKEKGDIPEGYSVSREKKERFSLILESASTNQTSMYLCASSLVWDEQFFGPGTRLTVL.

This clonotype was detected only a few times. CDR3 residues: CASSNDRGGNQPQHF. The CDR3 nucleotides are TGCGCCAGCAGCAACGACAGGGGCGGCAATCAGCCCCAGCATTTT. This rearrangement joins TRBV4-3 to TRBJ1-5, with 8 bases lining up with TRBD1. Trimming at V came to 5 bases and at J to 2 bases, leaving 5 bases not matched to a gene. In germline, CDR1 is LGHNA, CDR2 YSLEER. The CDR3 length is 15 residues.

This clonotype has ten or more counts. This CDR3 is CASSLGIANTGELFF. CDR3 in DNA: TGCGCCAGCAGCTTGGGAATCGCGAACACCGGGGAGCTGTTTTTT. The V gene is TRBV5-1, the J gene TRBJ2-2; D uncertain. The germline V gene encodes CDR1 SGHRS and CDR2 YFSETQ. This CDR3 comprises 15 residues. V dropped 0 bases and J dropped 0 bases, with 6 bases sitting between them.

The chain uses TRBV5-5 and TRBJ2-4; D uncertain. The CDR3 runs to 14 residues. V dropped 2 bases and J dropped 5 bases, with 11 bases sitting between them. The germline gives CDR1 SGHKS, CDR2 YYEKEE (reference sequence). The CDR3 loop is CASSLQLFENIQYF. CDR3 coding DNA: TGTGCCAGCAGCTTACAGCTATTTGAAAACATTCAGTACTTC.

The chain carries TRBV6-6 and TRBJ1-6, with no clear D. V lost 6 bases, J lost 7 bases, and 7 bases lay in between. The germline gives CDR1 MNHNY, CDR2 SVGAGI (reference sequence). This CDR3 comprises 12 residues. In DNA, the CDR3 is TGTGCCAGCAGGTACAGAAATTCACCCCTCCACTTT. Encoded protein: CASRYRNSPLHF.

This clonotype was observed a handful of times. The rearrangement links TRBV29-1 to TRBJ2-3; 11 nucleotides align to TRBD2. The germline V gene encodes CDR1 SQVTM and CDR2 ANQGSEA. The trim removed 4 bases at V and 2 bases at J, leaving 14 bases unmatched. The CDR3 totals 18 residues. The CDR3 region has the DNA TGCAGCGTTGGCCTAGCGGGGGGCCACCCCCAAGACACAGATACGCAGTATTTT. The encoded protein is CSVGLAGGHPQDTDTQYF.

The J gene is TRBJ1-5, the V gene TRBV20-1; 8 bases align to TRBD1. CDR1 is DFQATT and CDR2 is SNEGSKA in the germline V gene (reference sequence). Trimming removed 7 bases from V and 9 bases from J; junction bases left unmatched: 8. The CDR3 consists of 12 residues. The chain's CDR3 is CSVGTGNVPQHF. CDR3 nucleotide sequence: TGCAGTGTCGGGACAGGTAATGTGCCCCAGCATTTT.